Listed here are 14 T cell receptor beta chains from one sample, sequenced in a study of cytotoxic CD8 clonotypes in ibrutinib-treated CLL. TCRdb's table, derived via immunoSEQ multiplex PCR, lists solely in-frame clones and lacks some. The sample lists roughly 190,000 clones, about two thirds occurring once. The source was PBMCs, collected after 24 months of ibrutinib treatment. Receptors were obtained from a human donor with chronic lymphocytic leukemia.

The V call is TRBV4-3, the J call TRBJ1-3; D call uncertain. The CDR3 is 16 residues long. V was shortened by 1 base and J by 3 bases, with 13 bases between the two germline ends. The germline V gene has CDR1 LGHNA and CDR2 YSLEER. CDR3 in amino acids: CASSQVWLGFGNTIYF. The DNA for the CDR3 is TGCGCCAGCAGCCAAGTGTGGTTGGGCTTTGGAAACACCATATATTTT.

V usage is TRBV10-1 and J usage is TRBJ2-2; no firm D call. The CDR3 totals 15 residues. V shed 3 bases and J shed 2 bases, with 10 bases lying between them. The germline CDR1 and CDR2 sequences are WNHNN and SYGVQD (reference sequence). In DNA, the CDR3 is TGCGCCAGCAGTGACGGCTCAGCAAACACCGGGGAGCTGTTTTTT. Its translation: CASSDGSANTGELFF.

The chain couples TRBV2 to TRBJ2-5, with D uncertain. The V gene's germline CDR1 is SNHLY and CDR2 FYNNEI. The CDR3 extends over 12 amino acids. The V and J ends lost 2 bases and 7 bases respectively, with 8 bases between them. CDR3 nucleotides: TGTGCCAGCAGTGAAAGCCTTGCGACCCAGTACTTC. Encoded protein: CASSESLATQYF.

The chain uses TRBV28 and TRBJ1-1; a possible D gene is TRBD1 (6 bases). The CDR3 runs to 15 residues. CDR1 is MDHEN, CDR2 SYDVKM, per germline. Trimming left V 3 bases short and J 4 bases short, with 15 bases between. The CDR3 nucleotides are TGTGCCAGCAGTTTCTCGGGCAGGGGAAGCACTGAAGCTTTCTTT. Amino acids: CASSFSGRGSTEAFF.

This clone occurred a few times. V and J are TRBV29-1 and TRBJ1-2, with 7 nucleotides matching TRBD1. After removal of 6 bases from V and 3 bases from J, the junction contained 10 bases not matched to a gene. The CDR3 is 14 amino acids. Germline CDR1 is SQVTM and CDR2 is ANQGSEA. CDR3 in DNA: TGCAGCGTCCTAAGGTCCGGGACAGACTATGGCTACACCTTC. The encoded protein is CSVLRSGTDYGYTF.

The chain combines TRBV7-2 with TRBJ2-6, with D possibly being TRBD1 (5 bases). Germline CDR1 reads SGHTA; CDR2 reads FQGNSA. CDR3 size: 17 residues. Between the trimmed V and J ends, which lost 4 bases and 0 bases, there was a span of 13 bases. DNA of the CDR3: TGTGCCAGCAGCTACGGCACAGGCTTCTCTGGGGCCAACGTCCTGACTTTC. Its protein is CASSYGTGFSGANVLTF.

This clone came up once. The chain is built from TRBV27 and TRBJ2-1; D is undetermined. This CDR3 spans 12 amino acids. Germline CDR1 MNHEY, CDR2 SMNVEV (reference sequence). V gave up 3 bases and J gave up 9 bases, with 9 bases separating them. CDR3 sequence: CASSFWGTEQFF. In DNA, the CDR3 is TGTGCCAGCAGTTTCTGGGGAACTGAGCAGTTCTTC.

The chain joins TRBV6-1 to TRBJ2-1, with TRBD2 matching 10 bases. The CDR3 runs 16 residues. Germline loops: CDR1 MNHNS, CDR2 SASEGT. V was pared by 1 base and J by 10 bases, with 10 bases of the junction left unmatched. CDR3 in amino acids: CASSEVLLAGVWEQFF. The CDR3 nucleotides are TGTGCCAGCAGTGAAGTTTTGCTAGCGGGAGTATGGGAGCAGTTCTTC.

The CDR3 DNA sequence: TGTGCCAGCAGCTGGGGCTACGAGCAGTACTTC. It encodes CASSWGYEQYF. The rearrangement joins TRBV5-6 to TRBJ2-7; D uncertain. This CDR3 spans 11 amino acids. Germline values: CDR1 SGHDT, CDR2 YYEEEE. The germline V and J ends were trimmed by 3 bases and 3 bases, with 4 bases remaining between them.

The V gene is TRBV18, the J gene TRBJ2-1; D gene uncertain. Germline V lookup: CDR1 KGHSH, CDR2 LQKENI. The germline V and J ends were trimmed by 2 bases and 0 bases, with 8 bases remaining between them. The CDR3 length is 15 residues. This CDR3 reads CASSPSQSSYNEQFF. The CDR3, as DNA: TGTGCCAGCTCACCATCACAAAGCTCCTACAATGAGCAGTTCTTC.

The chain uses TRBV7-7 and TRBJ1-1; tentatively, D is TRBD1 (5 bases). Germline values: CDR1 SSHAT, CDR2 FNYEAQ (reference sequence). The CDR3 spans 13 residues. The V gene lost 5 bases and the J gene lost 5 bases, with 12 bases spanning the gap. The CDR3 loop is CASSTRWGTEAFF. CDR3 in DNA: TGTGCCAGCAGCACCCGGTGGGGGACTGAAGCTTTCTTT.

The gene calls are TRBV7-2 and TRBJ2-7; 8 nucleotides agree with TRBD2. Germline V gene sequence: CDR1 SGHTA, CDR2 FQGNSA. CDR3 length: 14 residues. J gave up 6 bases and V 3 bases, and 7 bases lay outside the gene matches. CDR3 sequence: CASSFISSGGEQYF. CDR3 bases: TGTGCCAGCAGCTTTATTTCCAGCGGGGGCGAGCAGTACTTC.

This clone was counted between two and nine times. In DNA form, the CDR3 reads TGTGCCAGTAGAAAAGGGGGCGGTCAGCCCCAGCATTTT. Translating it yields CASRKGGGQPQHF. This chain links TRBV19 with TRBJ1-5, with 7 bases fitting TRBD1. Germline V gene data show CDR1 as LNHDA and CDR2 as SQIVND (reference sequence). The CDR3 consists of 13 residues. V was clipped by 6 bases and J by 6 bases; unmatched bases: 5.

The chain has TRBV18 and TRBJ2-5, with 7 bases lining up with TRBD1. This CDR3 has 13 residues. Germline CDR1 is KGHSH and CDR2 is LQKENI. With V trimmed by 4 bases and J by 3 bases, 2 bases remained unmatched. This chain's CDR3 is CASSRGQEETQYF. The CDR3 coding sequence is TGTGCCAGCTCACGTGGACAGGAAGAGACCCAGTACTTC.